The clone carrying this T cell receptor (beta chain) turned up a few times. The antigen is undetermined. This sample was included in a study of vaccination and CD4 T cells after COVID-19. Study summary: Four females and six males made up the convalescents, with two Hispanic. Sampling that followed vaccination took place a median roughly 69 days after dose two, within a range of 14 to 241.

Treatment defined: approximately 9-day PBMC culture with coronavirus spike peptide pools or control peptides (ViraFEST assay). The Oncomine TCR Beta short-read assay was what sequenced the DNA obtained from cultured CD4+ T cells. TCRdb reprocessed the PCR reads via MiXCR and lists one record per CDR3 protein. This table holds about 11,000 distinct CDR3 sequences, around three fifths found once. The CDR3 covers 15 residues. Germline V gives CDR1 DFQATT, CDR2 SNEGSKA (reference sequence). V was shortened by 0 bases and J by 8 bases, with 16 bases between the two germline ends. This sample comprised CD4+ T cells from blood, cultured in vitro, obtained before SARS-CoV-2 vaccination. This rearrangement joins TRBV20-1 to TRBJ1-4, with a tentative D call TRBD1 (5 bases). This receptor was taken from a human donor who had recovered from COVID-19. The CDR3 coding sequence is TGCAGTGCTAGAGATCGGGGGGTGGATGGGGAAAAACTGTTTTTT. Encoded protein: CSARDRGVDGEKLFF.